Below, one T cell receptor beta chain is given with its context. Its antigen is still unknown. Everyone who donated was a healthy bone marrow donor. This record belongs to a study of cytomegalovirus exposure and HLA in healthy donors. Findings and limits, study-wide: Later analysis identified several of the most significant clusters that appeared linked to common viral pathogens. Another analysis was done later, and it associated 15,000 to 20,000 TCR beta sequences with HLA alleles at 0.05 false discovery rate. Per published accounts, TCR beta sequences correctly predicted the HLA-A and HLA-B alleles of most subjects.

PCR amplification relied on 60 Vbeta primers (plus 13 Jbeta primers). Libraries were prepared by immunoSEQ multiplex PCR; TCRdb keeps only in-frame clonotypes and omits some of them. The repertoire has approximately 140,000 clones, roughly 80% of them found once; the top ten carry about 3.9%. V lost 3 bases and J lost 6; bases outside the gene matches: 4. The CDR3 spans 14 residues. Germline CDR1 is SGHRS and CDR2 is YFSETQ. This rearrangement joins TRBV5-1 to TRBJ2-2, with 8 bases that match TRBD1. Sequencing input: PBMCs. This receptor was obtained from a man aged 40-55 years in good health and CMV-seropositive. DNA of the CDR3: TGCGCCAGCAGCTCGTGGACAGGGTCCGGGGAGCTGTTTTTT. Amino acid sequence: CASSSWTGSGELFF.